The 21 T cell receptor beta chains listed next were all sequenced from one sample in a study of control samples from healthy donors and cancer patients. Assay: immunoSEQ multiplex PCR; the TCRdb copy retains only in-frame clones and omits some. The sample holds approximately 35,000 clones, approximately 93% seen once. Sequenced input: PBMCs. Receptor source: a man aged 40-50 years with colorectal cancer.

The V call is TRBV19, the J call TRBJ1-5; D ambiguous. The germline V gene has CDR1 LNHDA and CDR2 SQIVND (reference sequence). The CDR3 length is 16 residues. V was cut by 7 bases and J by 1 base, with 17 bases left in between. CDR3 loop: CASTPRRESSNQPQHF. CDR3 nucleotide sequence: TGTGCCAGTACCCCTAGAAGGGAGAGCAGCAATCAGCCCCAGCATTTT.

The chain is built from TRBV7-3 and TRBJ2-5; maybe TRBD2 (6 bases). The V end was cut by 2 bases, the J end by 4 bases, with 14 bases between. The CDR3 length is 15 residues. Germline lookup yields CDR1 SGHTA and CDR2 FQGTGA. The CDR3 loop is CASSLPTGGAETQYF. In DNA form, the CDR3 reads TGTGCCAGCAGCTTACCGACTGGAGGGGCAGAGACCCAGTACTTC.

V is TRBV7-2 and J is TRBJ1-5, with D maybe TRBD1 (6 bases). The CDR3 extends over 15 amino acids. Trimming removed 4 bases from V and 3 bases from J, with 13 bases in between. Germline V gene lookup returns CDR1 SGHTA and CDR2 FQGNSA. As DNA, the CDR3 is TGTGCCAGCAGCTCTCGGGGGGGGCCCAATCAGCCCCAGCATTTT. Translation: CASSSRGGPNQPQHF.

The gene calls are TRBV7-3 and TRBJ1-1, with 9 bases fitting TRBD1. The trim removed 6 bases at V and 3 bases at J, leaving 8 bases unmatched. This CDR3 comprises 15 residues. CDR1 is SGHTA and CDR2 is FQGTGA in the germline V gene. The CDR3 spells CASRSGTGWDTEAFF. CDR3 nucleotide sequence: TGTGCCAGCAGGTCCGGGACAGGGTGGGACACTGAAGCTTTCTTT.

This chain links TRBV12-3 or TRBV12-4 with TRBJ2-7; TRBD1 aligns across 12 bases. This CDR3 has 12 residues. V dropped 3 bases and J dropped 12; count of bases not matched to a gene: 3. The CDR3 here is CASSLGQGARYF. The CDR3 region has the DNA TGTGCCAGCAGTTTGGGACAGGGGGCTCGGTACTTC.

The chain is built from TRBV5-6 and TRBJ2-7; TRBD2 aligns across 11 bases. Germline CDR1 reads SGHDT; CDR2 reads YYEEEE. With 0 bases clipped from V and 6 bases from J, the junction kept 5 bases outside the gene matches. The CDR3 is 15 amino acids. CDR3 coding DNA: TGTGCCAGCAGCTTGGTGTTAGCGGGAGGGGCCGAGCAGTACTTC. Its translation is CASSLVLAGGAEQYF.

The chain links TRBV14 to TRBJ2-7; D remains unclear. V was clipped by 0 bases and J by 8 bases, with 8 bases between them. Germline CDR1 SGHDN, CDR2 FVKESK. The length of the CDR3 is 12 residues. Written as DNA, the CDR3 is TGTGCCAGCAGCCAAGAGGTTGGTCAGCAGTACTTC. This gives the protein CASSQEVGQQYF. The full variable domain, rest sourced from reference TRBV14 and TRBJ2-7, is EAGVTQFPSHSVIEKGQTVTLRCDPISGHDNLYWYRRVMGKEIKFLLHFVKESKQDESGMPNNRFLAERTGGTYSTLKVQPAELEDSGVYFCASSQEVGQQYFGPGTRLTVT.

J is TRBJ2-3 and V is TRBV2, with TRBD2 matching 9 bases. The V and J ends lost 4 bases and 2 bases, in that order; junction bases with no gene match: 7. CDR3 length: 16 residues. The germline gives CDR1 SNHLY, CDR2 FYNNEI. The CDR3 here is CASSGLLAGSTDTQYF. DNA of the CDR3: TGTGCCAGCAGTGGCCTCCTAGCGGGGTCCACAGATACGCAGTATTTT.

CDR3 nucleotides: TGCAGCGTTGATGACCGTACCGGCCAAAATGAAGCTTTCTTT. Protein product: CSVDDRTGQNEAFF. V usage is TRBV29-1 and J usage is TRBJ1-1; D not certain. Trimming removed 3 bases at V and 7 bases at J, with 18 bases between. Germline lookup yields CDR1 SQVTM and CDR2 ANQGSEA. This CDR3 has 14 residues.

V gene TRBV30 combines with J gene TRBJ2-7; 8 nucleotides match TRBD1. From germline, CDR1 is GTSNPN and CDR2 SVGIG (reference sequence). The length of the CDR3 is 14 residues. V lost 5 bases and J lost 4; bases outside the gene matches: 10. The CDR3 spells CAWGGRGPGYEQYF. The CDR3 region has the DNA TGTGCCTGGGGTGGCAGGGGGCCAGGTTACGAGCAGTACTTC.

The chain joins TRBV7-3 to TRBJ2-3; the D gene could be TRBD1 or TRBD2 (6 bases each). CDR1 is SGHTA, CDR2 FQGTGA, per germline. The CDR3 is 15 amino acids. V lost 6 bases to trimming and J lost 1 base, with 14 bases between them. CDR3 residues: CASSPGGTRTDTQYF. DNA for the CDR3: TGTGCCAGCAGTCCCGGGGGCACCCGCACAGATACGCAGTATTTT.

The V and J genes are TRBV25-1 and TRBJ2-3; D remains unclear. The CDR3 has 12 residues. Looked up from germline, CDR1 is MGHDK and CDR2 is SYGVNS. V was shortened by 3 bases and J by 8 bases, with 9 bases between the two germline ends. The CDR3 region has the DNA TGTGCCAGCAGTGACAGCTGGGGTACGCAGTATTTT. Amino acid sequence: CASSDSWGTQYF.

V usage is TRBV24-1 and J usage is TRBJ1-2; no clear D. Trimming left V 0 bases short and J 7 bases short, with 17 bases between. The CDR3 has 16 residues. The germline gives CDR1 KGHDR, CDR2 SFDVKD. Here the CDR3 DNA reads TGTGCCACCAGTGATTTGCAAAGTGGGTTGTCGGGTGGCTACACCTTC. It is translated as CATSDLQSGLSGGYTF.

This rearrangement joins TRBV18 to TRBJ2-1; 9 bases fit TRBD2. Germline CDR1 KGHSH, CDR2 LQKENI. Germline trimming cut 6 bases from V and 2 bases from J; bases unmatched to any gene: 8. The CDR3 has 16 residues. CDR3 DNA: TGTGCCAGCTCCCCATCGCGGGGGGGGACCTACAATGAGCAGTTCTTC. Protein sequence: CASSPSRGGTYNEQFF.

The chain links TRBV5-6 to TRBJ1-2; 7 bases are shared with TRBD1. The V and J ends lost 4 bases and 8 bases, in that order; junction bases with no gene match: 8. This CDR3 is 13 amino acids long. The germline CDR1 and CDR2 sequences are SGHDT and YYEEEE. CDR3 sequence (DNA): TGTGCCAGCAGCCTCGGGACAGCACTAGGCTACACCTTC. It translates to CASSLGTALGYTF.

This sequence joins TRBV19 and TRBJ2-3, with a tentative D call TRBD2 (7 bases). The CDR3 has 15 residues. Germline-derived CDR1 and CDR2 are LNHDA and SQIVND (reference sequence). Between the trimmed V and J ends, which lost 4 bases and 3 bases, there was a span of 14 bases. This CDR3 is CASSNAGAVTDTQYF. CDR3 nucleotide sequence: TGTGCCAGTAGTAATGCGGGGGCCGTTACAGATACGCAGTATTTT.

The chain has TRBV7-2 and TRBJ1-2; 8 bases map to TRBD1. With V trimmed by 1 base and J by 4 bases, 5 bases remained unmatched. The CDR3 extends over 15 amino acids. Germline loops: CDR1 SGHTA, CDR2 FQGNSA. The CDR3 region has the DNA TGTGCCAGCAGCTTAGGGACAGGGCTTTTCTATGGCTACACCTTC. It codes for CASSLGTGLFYGYTF. Full variable domain (missing parts from reference TRBV7-2 and TRBJ1-2): GAGVSQSPSNKVTEKGKDVELRCDPISGHTALYWYRQSLGQGLEFLIYFQGNSAPDKSGLPSDRFSAERTGGSVSTLTIQRTQQEDSAVYLCASSLGTGLFYGYTFGSGTRLTVV.

V is TRBV29-1 and J is TRBJ1-1; unclear D gene. V lost 7 bases and J 4 bases, leaving 13 bases between the germline ends. CDR3 size: 12 residues. Germline CDR1 SQVTM, CDR2 ANQGSEA. The CDR3 DNA follows: TGCAGCGCCGAATTCAGCTCCACTGAAGCTTTCTTT. Translated: CSAEFSSTEAFF.

The gene calls are TRBV9 and TRBJ1-4; no definite D call. Per the germline V gene, CDR1 is SGDLS and CDR2 is YYNGEE. The CDR3 consists of 14 residues. The V gene lost 4 bases and the J gene lost 0 bases, with 7 bases spanning the gap. CDR3 DNA sequence: TGTGCCAGCAGCCGACAAGCAACTAATGAAAAACTGTTTTTT. Residues: CASSRQATNEKLFF. Together with reference TRBV9 and TRBJ1-4, the CDR3 gives the full variable domain: DSGVTQTPKHLITATGQRVTLRCSPRSGDLSVYWYQQSLDQGLQFLIQYYNGEERAKGNILERFSAQQFPDLHSELNLSSLELGDSALYFCASSRQATNEKLFFGSGTQLSVL.

The V gene is TRBV6-1, the J gene TRBJ1-6; no firm D call. The germline V gene has CDR1 MNHNS and CDR2 SASEGT. The CDR3 runs 14 residues. Trimming pared 1 base from V and 6 bases from J, leaving 7 bases between. The CDR3 sequence is CASSEELPNSPLHF. Here the CDR3 DNA reads TGTGCCAGCAGTGAAGAGTTACCTAATTCACCCCTCCACTTT.

The chain combines TRBV7-3 with TRBJ1-2, with a tentative D call TRBD1 (6 bases). The germline gives CDR1 SGHTA, CDR2 FQGTGA. Between the trimmed V and J ends, which lost 2 bases and 6 bases, there was a span of 19 bases. The CDR3 covers 16 residues. CDR3 DNA sequence: TGTGCCAGCAGCTTAGCGCGTGGTGGGGGCATCAATGGCTACACCTTC. Its protein is CASSLARGGGINGYTF. The full variable domain, rest sourced from reference TRBV7-3 and TRBJ1-2, is GAGVSQTPSNKVTEKGKYVELRCDPISGHTALYWYRQSLGQGPEFLIYFQGTGAADDSGLPNDRFFAVRPEGSVSTLKIQRTERGDSAVYLCASSLARGGGINGYTFGSGTRLTVV.